This T cell receptor beta chain was profiled in a study of radiation and T cells in renal cell carcinoma. Study outcomes and limitations: Without pretreatment biopsies, baseline tumor clonotype presence was undetermined.

Using immunoSEQ multiplex PCR, the repertoire was profiled, and TCRdb retains in-frame clones only, with some absent. The data show 150,000 to 200,000 clones, with 88% seen just once and approximately 10% held by the top ten. Note on this clone: Its matching antigen is unknown.

The CDR3 contains 13 residues. Germline CDR1 and CDR2: SGHTA and FQGNSA. With 3 bases removed from V and 3 bases from J, the gap between germline ends came to 8 bases. Time point reported: blood 4 weeks post-SBRT, at nephrectomy. Regarding treatment: 15 Gy SBRT to primary tumor, nephrectomy 4 weeks later. Nephrectomy followed 15 Gy stereotactic body radiation by 4 weeks. Blood was sampled at baseline, 2 weeks and 4 weeks after SBRT. The tumor was a clear cell renal cell carcinoma. The sequenced sample was blood, obtained from a patient whose treatment included radiotherapy and nephrectomy. This chain joins TRBV7-2 and TRBJ1-2; possibly TRBD1 for D (5 bases). This sequence originates from a woman aged 50 to 60 with renal cell carcinoma. The CDR3 region has the DNA TGTGCCAGCAGCTTCGAACAGGACTATGGCTACACCTTC. Its translation is CASSFEQDYGYTF.